This section outlines one T cell receptor beta chain sequence together with its context. Antigen specificity is unknown. The source of the sample is a study of T cells in tuberculosis. Unsorted cryopreserved PBMC were sequenced, averaging approximately 100,000 T cells per clinical donor. Findings and caveats of the study: Classification accuracy was about 85% (AUROC 0.85 to 0.95) with the GMM-specific repertoire. Active tuberculosis alpha repertoires lay closer to GMM-specific TCRs than controls'.

CDR1 and CDR2 (germline): LNHDA, SQIVND (reference sequence). V dropped 3 bases and J dropped 5; count of bases not matched to a gene: 8. CDR3 length equals 16 residues. TCRdb's copy holds only in-frame clones and misses some; the assay was immunoSEQ multiplex PCR. The sample has about 43,000 clones, 90% to 95% seen once; the top ten hold about 2%. The chain carries TRBV19 and TRBJ2-2, with 8 positions matching TRBD2. The material sequenced was PBMCs. This receptor was identified in a donor under 30 with latent tuberculosis or without tuberculosis infection. Some clones in this sample may be carry-over from other donors' samples. As DNA, the CDR3 is TGTGCCAGTAGTATTCGCGGGGGGAGAGGGACCGGGGAGCTGTTTTTT. The encoded protein is CASSIRGGRGTGELFF. Full variable domain (remainder filled in from reference TRBV19 and TRBJ2-2): DGGITQSPKYLFRKEGQNVTLSCEQNLNHDAMYWYRQDPGQGLRLIYYSQIVNDFQKGDIAEGYSVSREKKESFPLTVTSAQKNPTAFYLCASSIRGGRGTGELFFGEGSRLTVL.